A selection of T cell receptor beta chains follows, all from one sample in a study of neoadjuvant anti-PD-1 for oral cavity cancer. Repertoires were generated with immunoSEQ multiplex PCR, while TCRdb's copy carries only in-frame clones and drops some. The table has about 81,000 clones, about four fifths seen once. The starting material was PBMCs, obtained before nivolumab (anti-PD-1) treatment. The receptors shown here come from a person aged 40 to 85 with oral cavity squamous cell carcinoma. The CDR3 runs from the conserved cysteine through the conserved F or W. The D gene is left open where the match is weak. Where a row states a size, it is once, few, many or the class of an expanded clone; other rows omit it.

d_call j_call v_call clone_size cdr3_nt cdr3_aa
TRBD2 TRBJ2-7 TRBV5-6 NA TGTGCCAGCAGCTACCTTGCGGGGACTAGTGGCGAGCAGTACTTC CASSYLAGTSGEQYF
TRBD2 TRBJ2-5 TRBV28 NA TGTGCCAGCAGTCAGAAGGGGACTAGCAAGACCCAGTACTTC CASSQKGTSKTQYF
NA TRBJ2-5 TRBV5-1 NA TGCGCCAGCAGACGAGACAGGCCCTCAGGGGAGACCCAGTACTTC CASRRDRPSGETQYF
NA TRBJ2-7 TRBV7-9 NA TGTGCCAGCAGCTTATCGCTAGCGCACCGCTACGAGCAGTACTTC CASSLSLAHRYEQYF
NA TRBJ2-3 TRBV6-5 NA TGTGCCAGCAAGCGCGACCCCACAGATACGCAGTATTTT CASKRDPTDTQYF
NA TRBJ2-5 TRBV5-4 NA TGTGCCAGCAGCCCGGAGGCCCAACGGGATGTGGAGACCCAGTACTTC CASSPEAQRDVETQYF
NA TRBJ2-1 TRBV30 NA TGTGCCTGGGGGGCGGCCTTCGATGAGCAGTTCTTC CAWGAAFDEQFF
TRBD2 TRBJ2-2 TRBV9 NA TGTGCCAGCAGCGTGGGCGGGAGGAGGAACACCGGGGAGCTGTTTTTT CASSVGGRRNTGELFF
TRBD2 TRBJ2-5 TRBV4-1 NA TGCGCCAGCGGCCAGCCCCCTAGCGGGAGTGAGACCCAGTACTTC CASGQPPSGSETQYF
TRBD2 TRBJ2-3 TRBV5-4 NA TGTGCCAGCAGCTTTACTAGCGGGAGCACAGATACGCAGTATTTT CASSFTSGSTDTQYF
NA TRBJ2-7 TRBV5-6 NA TGTGCCAGCAGCTTCCCGAGCACAGGGAGCGAGCAGTACTTC CASSFPSTGSEQYF
NA TRBJ2-1 TRBV7-9 NA TGTGCCAGCAGCTTAGCGAGAAGAGGGCCTTTATACAATGAGCAGTTCTTC CASSLARRGPLYNEQFF
NA TRBJ2-3 TRBV5-1 NA TGCGCCAGCAGCTTGGACGGGGGGCAGGCAGATACGCAGTATTTT CASSLDGGQADTQYF
TRBD2 TRBJ2-1 TRBV30 NA TGTGCCTGGACCGAAACTAGCGGGAGCTCCTACAATGAGCAGTTCTTC CAWTETSGSSYNEQFF
TRBD2 TRBJ2-1 TRBV7-6 NA TGTGCCAGCAGCCGCCCTGGTAGCGGGAGAGACAATGAGCAGTTCTTC CASSRPGSGRDNEQFF
NA TRBJ2-7 TRBV7-2 NA TGTGCCAGCAGCTTATCCAGAGGGCCAATGAATGAGCAGTACTTC CASSLSRGPMNEQYF
NA TRBJ1-5 TRBV6-5 NA TGTGCCAGCAGACGGTTTCCGTGGGAATCATCGCCCCAGCATTTT CASRRFPWESSPQHF
TRBD2 TRBJ2-1 TRBV28 few TGTGCCAGCAGTTTAATGACTAGCGGGCTTTACAATGAGCAGTTCTTC CASSLMTSGLYNEQFF
NA TRBJ2-5 TRBV2 NA TGTGCCAGCAGCTCCATCCGGGACGGCACCCAGTACTTC CASSSIRDGTQYF
NA TRBJ1-4 TRBV27 NA TGTGCCAGCAGTTGGCGGGGAGTTGGTGAAAAACTGTTTTTT CASSWRGVGEKLFF
TRBD1 TRBJ2-5 TRBV9 NA TGTGCCAGCAGCTCACGGACAGGACAAGAGACCCAGTACTTC CASSSRTGQETQYF
TRBD1 TRBJ1-4 TRBV6-1 NA TGTGCCAGCAGTGAGGTCCAGGGGGCTTGGGAAAAACTGTTTTTT CASSEVQGAWEKLFF
TRBD1 TRBJ1-2 TRBV7-2 NA TGTGCCAGCAGCTTAGCCGAGGGGGCAACAGGCTACACCTTC CASSLAEGATGYTF
NA TRBJ2-7 TRBV27 NA TGTGCCTCAAAGGGGATGCACATGGGCGAGCAGTACTTC CASKGMHMGEQYF
NA TRBJ1-1 TRBV10-3 NA TGTGCCATCAGTGAGTCAGAGGTCACTGAAGCTTTCTTT CAISESEVTEAFF
TRBD1 TRBJ1-2 TRBV28 NA TGTGCCAGCAGTCCACTCCCAGGGGGCGCAACATGGGGCAACACCTTC CASSPLPGGATWGNTF